A selection of T cell receptor beta chains follows, all from one sample in a study of T cell changes during pregnancy in multiple sclerosis. Clones were sequenced by immunoSEQ multiplex PCR, and TCRdb holds only the in-frame ones, with some missing. The sample includes approximately 94,000 clones, roughly 90% seen only once; the top ten take approximately 2%. This material consisted of peripheral blood, taken after pregnancy. Every receptor here comes from a female donor with multiple sclerosis, enrolled in a pregnancy study. Each CDR3 is given with its conserved first and last residue. Each record gives: V gene, J gene, clone size, D gene, CDR3 DNA, CDR3 protein. D genes are given only for firm matches. Clone size is stated in some rows and not others, as once, few, many or a class when expanded.

V gene: TRBV10-3; J gene: TRBJ1-1; clone size: NA; D gene: TRBD1; CDR3 DNA: TGTGCCATCAGTGCACAGGGGGCTTTAACAGACACTGAAGCTTTCTTT; CDR3 protein: CAISAQGALTDTEAFF
V gene: TRBV9; J gene: TRBJ1-4; clone size: NA; D gene: TRBD1; CDR3 DNA: TGTGCCAGCAGCCCTGGACAGGGCAAGGGAAAACTGTTTTTT; CDR3 protein: CASSPGQGKGKLFF
V gene: TRBV19; J gene: TRBJ2-3; clone size: few; D gene: TRBD2; CDR3 DNA: TGTGCCAGTAAAGTGACTAGCGGGACAGATACGCAGTATTTT; CDR3 protein: CASKVTSGTDTQYF
V gene: TRBV5-1; J gene: TRBJ2-3; clone size: NA; D gene: TRBD1; CDR3 DNA: TGCGCCAGCAGCTTGCCGACAGGGGGCAGCGATACGCAGTATTTT; CDR3 protein: CASSLPTGGSDTQYF
V gene: TRBV21-1; J gene: TRBJ2-1; clone size: NA; D gene: NA; CDR3 DNA: TGTGCCAGCAGCAAAGACGTAGAATGGGACAGGGGCTACAATGAGCAGTTCTTC; CDR3 protein: CASSKDVEWDRGYNEQFF
V gene: TRBV2; J gene: TRBJ1-1; clone size: NA; D gene: NA; CDR3 DNA: TGTGCCAGCAGTGGGGCAGGGTCTGAAGCTTTCTTT; CDR3 protein: CASSGAGSEAFF
V gene: TRBV29-1; J gene: TRBJ1-3; clone size: few; D gene: TRBD1; CDR3 DNA: TGCAGCGCCACCGGGACAGGGGCGACTGGAAACACCATATATTTT; CDR3 protein: CSATGTGATGNTIYF
V gene: TRBV6-5; J gene: TRBJ2-7; clone size: NA; D gene: NA; CDR3 DNA: TGTGCCAGCAGTTTTGGGGGGTCTTCCTACGAGCAGTACTTC; CDR3 protein: CASSFGGSSYEQYF
V gene: TRBV7-8; J gene: TRBJ1-1; clone size: NA; D gene: NA; CDR3 DNA: TGTGCCAGCAGCTTAGACAAGAACACTGAAGCTTTCTTT; CDR3 protein: CASSLDKNTEAFF
V gene: TRBV7-2; J gene: TRBJ2-5; clone size: few; D gene: NA; CDR3 DNA: TGTGCCAGCAGCCCCCCCAATCAAGAGACCCAGTACTTC; CDR3 protein: CASSPPNQETQYF
V gene: TRBV29-1; J gene: TRBJ2-5; clone size: once; D gene: TRBD2; CDR3 DNA: TGCAGCGTTGAACGACTAGCGGGAGTAGAGACCCAGTACTTC; CDR3 protein: CSVERLAGVETQYF
V gene: TRBV18; J gene: TRBJ1-2; clone size: few; D gene: NA; CDR3 DNA: TGTGCCAGCTCACCCACGGAGGGGAATGGCTACACCTTC; CDR3 protein: CASSPTEGNGYTF
V gene: TRBV30; J gene: TRBJ2-3; clone size: NA; D gene: NA; CDR3 DNA: TGTGCCTGGAGGGTGGGAGCTGGAGATACGCAGTATTTT; CDR3 protein: CAWRVGAGDTQYF
V gene: TRBV11-2; J gene: TRBJ2-7; clone size: NA; D gene: TRBD2; CDR3 DNA: TGTGCCAGCAGCTTAGGGACTAGCGGAATCTACGAGCAGTACTTC; CDR3 protein: CASSLGTSGIYEQYF
V gene: TRBV9; J gene: TRBJ1-6; clone size: NA; D gene: NA; CDR3 DNA: TGTGCCAGCAGCGGGGCGGGCCTTAATTCACCCCTCCACTTT; CDR3 protein: CASSGAGLNSPLHF
V gene: TRBV4-2; J gene: TRBJ1-5; clone size: NA; D gene: NA; CDR3 DNA: TGTGCCAGCAGCCAAGAAACTGGGCGAAGCAATCAGCCCCAGCATTTT; CDR3 protein: CASSQETGRSNQPQHF
V gene: TRBV19; J gene: TRBJ2-5; clone size: NA; D gene: TRBD2; CDR3 DNA: TGTGCCAGTAGTATTTATCAGCGGGGCAAAGAGACCCAGTACTTC; CDR3 protein: CASSIYQRGKETQYF
V gene: TRBV12-5; J gene: TRBJ1-1; clone size: NA; D gene: NA; CDR3 DNA: TGTGCTAGTGGTATGACAGTGAACACTGAAGCTTTCTTT; CDR3 protein: CASGMTVNTEAFF
V gene: TRBV2; J gene: TRBJ2-5; clone size: NA; D gene: TRBD2; CDR3 DNA: TGTGCCAGCAAAGCTAGCGGCAACCTCCAAGAGACCCAGTACTTC; CDR3 protein: CASKASGNLQETQYF
V gene: TRBV6-1; J gene: TRBJ2-5; clone size: NA; D gene: NA; CDR3 DNA: TGTGCCAGCAGGGGCCTGGAGACCCAGTACTTC; CDR3 protein: CASRGLETQYF
V gene: TRBV2; J gene: TRBJ2-7; clone size: once; D gene: NA; CDR3 DNA: TGTGCCAGCATCGAGCGGTCCACCTACGAGCAGTACTTC; CDR3 protein: CASIERSTYEQYF
V gene: TRBV7-2; J gene: TRBJ1-1; clone size: NA; D gene: TRBD1; CDR3 DNA: TGTGCCGCCCGGGACAGGGGCACTGAAGCTTTCTTT; CDR3 protein: CAARDRGTEAFF
V gene: TRBV12-5; J gene: TRBJ1-2; clone size: NA; D gene: TRBD1; CDR3 DNA: TGTGCTAGTGGTTTGGTAGAAGGGGGCGGAGTTTCCTATGGCTACACCTTC; CDR3 protein: CASGLVEGGGVSYGYTF
V gene: TRBV7-2; J gene: TRBJ1-1; clone size: NA; D gene: TRBD1; CDR3 DNA: TGTGCCAGCAGCTTAGATAAACGTACAGGGGTGGAAGCTTTCTTT; CDR3 protein: CASSLDKRTGVEAFF
V gene: TRBV25-1; J gene: TRBJ1-4; clone size: NA; D gene: NA; CDR3 DNA: TGTGCCAGCAGGGAGTTAGGGAGTTCTGAAAAACTGTTTTTT; CDR3 protein: CASRELGSSEKLFF
V gene: TRBV10-2; J gene: TRBJ1-2; clone size: NA; D gene: NA; CDR3 DNA: TGCGCCAGCAGTGAAGGGAGTAATGGCTACACCTTC; CDR3 protein: CASSEGSNGYTF
V gene: TRBV11-2; J gene: TRBJ1-5; clone size: NA; D gene: NA; CDR3 DNA: TGTGCCAGCAGCTTAAACAGCCTTAGCAATCAGCCCCAGCATTTT; CDR3 protein: CASSLNSLSNQPQHF
V gene: TRBV19; J gene: TRBJ1-2; clone size: NA; D gene: TRBD1; CDR3 DNA: TGTGCCAGTACTACGGGACAGGGCTATGGCTACACCTTC; CDR3 protein: CASTTGQGYGYTF
V gene: TRBV28; J gene: TRBJ2-1; clone size: NA; D gene: TRBD2; CDR3 DNA: TGTGCCAGCAGTTTATGGACTAGCGGTCGGTTCTTC; CDR3 protein: CASSLWTSGRFF
V gene: TRBV5-4; J gene: TRBJ2-7; clone size: NA; D gene: TRBD2; CDR3 DNA: TGTGCCAGCAGCCCCGAGACTAGCGGGAGAGCCTACGAGCAGTACTTC; CDR3 protein: CASSPETSGRAYEQYF
V gene: TRBV19; J gene: TRBJ1-2; clone size: NA; D gene: NA; CDR3 DNA: TGTGCCAGTAGGGGGCCGATTCTAGGCTACACCTTC; CDR3 protein: CASRGPILGYTF
V gene: TRBV9; J gene: TRBJ2-3; clone size: NA; D gene: TRBD2; CDR3 DNA: TGTGCCAGCAGCGTAGCGGGACTAGCGGGAATGGATACGCAGTATTTT; CDR3 protein: CASSVAGLAGMDTQYF
V gene: TRBV15; J gene: TRBJ2-1; clone size: NA; D gene: NA; CDR3 DNA: TGTGCCACCAGCCAATTGGGGGCTGAGCAGTTCTTC; CDR3 protein: CATSQLGAEQFF